This passage covers 26 T cell receptor beta chains from one sample sequenced in a study of T cell changes during pregnancy in multiple sclerosis. Repertoires were generated with immunoSEQ multiplex PCR, while TCRdb's copy carries only in-frame clones and drops some. Among approximately 99,000 clones listed, 93% were seen once. The starting material was peripheral blood, obtained after pregnancy. These receptors came from a female donor with multiple sclerosis, enrolled in a pregnancy study.

The V call is TRBV28, the J call TRBJ2-7; 8 nucleotides match TRBD2. The CDR3 extends over 16 amino acids. Trimming removed 3 bases from V and 0 bases from J; junction bases left unmatched: 7. Germline V CDR1 and CDR2: MDHEN, SYDVKM. The CDR3 here is CASSFYQRENSYEQYF. CDR3 bases: TGTGCCAGCAGTTTTTACCAGCGGGAGAACTCCTACGAGCAGTACTTC.

The V gene is TRBV5-5, the J gene TRBJ1-5; D call uncertain. Germline-derived CDR1 and CDR2 are SGHKS and YYEKEE (reference sequence). The CDR3 spans 13 residues. Trimming took off 10 bases at V and 3 bases at J, with 14 bases between the two ends. The CDR3 sequence is CAPNRRSNQPQHF. CDR3 nucleotides: TGTGCCCCCAACCGGAGATCCAATCAGCCCCAGCATTTT.

The genes are TRBV27 and TRBJ1-2; 7 bases align to TRBD1. Germline CDR1 is MNHEY and CDR2 is SMNVEV (reference sequence). Trimming at V came to 7 bases and at J to 2 bases, leaving 7 bases not matched to a gene. This CDR3 spans 14 amino acids. CDR3 loop: CASKLVQGNYGYTF. CDR3 coding DNA: TGTGCCAGCAAATTAGTACAGGGGAACTATGGCTACACCTTC.

V usage is TRBV19 and J usage is TRBJ2-7, with D possibly matching TRBD2 (6 bases). CDR3 size: 14 residues. CDR1 is LNHDA, CDR2 SQIVND, per germline (reference sequence). V dropped 6 bases and J dropped 5 bases, with 17 bases sitting between them. CDR3 loop: CASSGRIPSDEQYF. The CDR3 DNA is TGTGCCAGTAGCGGGAGAATCCCAAGCGACGAGCAGTACTTC.

The V and J genes are TRBV2 and TRBJ2-6, with D unclear. The CDR3 has 16 residues. CDR1 and CDR2 (germline): SNHLY, FYNNEI. V was pared by 3 bases and J by 6 bases, with 15 bases between. The CDR3, as DNA: TGTGCCAGCAGTGACCCCAGGCCTACCCCGGCCAACGTCCTGACTTTC. Translation: CASSDPRPTPANVLTF.

This chain links TRBV5-1 with TRBJ2-1, with D hard to call. The CDR3 runs to 14 residues. Germline CDR1 and CDR2: SGHRS and YFSETQ. The V gene lost 4 bases and the J gene lost 8 bases, with 16 bases spanning the gap. CDR3 nucleotides: TGCGCCAGCAGCCCCGTGGTTAGACTTGATGAGCAGTTCTTC. The encoded protein is CASSPVVRLDEQFF.

V is TRBV5-4 and J is TRBJ2-3; D is perhaps TRBD1 (6 bases). CDR1 SGHNT and CDR2 YYREEE come from the germline V gene (reference sequence). This CDR3 spans 14 amino acids. Trimming shortened V by 4 bases and J by 4 bases, and 13 bases separated the two germline ends. The CDR3 coding sequence is TGTGCCAGCAGCCAACAGGGTATTGCAGATACGCAGTATTTT. It translates to CASSQQGIADTQYF. Full variable domain (rest looked up from reference TRBV5-4 and TRBJ2-3): ETGVTQSPTHLIKTRGQQVTLRCSSQSGHNTVSWYQQALGQGPQFIFQYYREEENGRGNFPPRFSGLQFPNYSSELNVNALELDDSALYLCASSQQGIADTQYFGPGTRLTVL.

The CDR3, as DNA: TGTGCCAGCAGCGATCAGGGGAGGGGGCCCCAGCATTTT. Its translation: CASSDQGRGPQHF. The chain carries TRBV5-5 and TRBJ1-5, with D perhaps matching TRBD1 (6 bases). V lost 4 bases to trimming and J lost 9 bases, with 14 bases between them. This CDR3 is built from 13 residues. CDR1 and CDR2 from the germline V gene are SGHKS and YYEKEE (reference sequence).

The J gene is TRBJ2-5, the V gene TRBV18, with D possibly matching TRBD2 (5 bases). Trimming shortened V by 3 bases and J by 5 bases, and 10 bases separated the two germline ends. The CDR3 length is 13 residues. Per germline, CDR1 KGHSH and CDR2 LQKENI. The CDR3 sequence is CASSPPGGETQYF. The CDR3 coding sequence is TGTGCCAGCTCACCCCCCGGCGGGGAGACCCAGTACTTC.

J is TRBJ2-5 and V is TRBV28; 9 nucleotides match TRBD2. In germline, CDR1 is MDHEN, CDR2 SYDVKM. CDR3 size: 16 residues. J was trimmed by 5 bases and V by 4 bases; bases with no gene match: 11. The chain's CDR3 is CASSSLAGALSETQYF. CDR3 nucleotides: TGTGCCAGCAGTTCCTTAGCGGGGGCTTTATCGGAGACCCAGTACTTC.

This chain uses TRBV7-6 with TRBJ2-3, with a weak D call TRBD2 (6 bases). V was trimmed by 2 bases and J by 1 base, leaving 13 bases between them. CDR1 and CDR2 (germline): SGHVS, FNYEAQ. There are 16 residues in the CDR3. CDR3 nucleotide sequence: TGTGCCAGCAGCTTAAGGTCCGGGGAGGGCACAGATACGCAGTATTTT. Translation gives CASSLRSGEGTDTQYF.

The V gene is TRBV5-4, the J gene TRBJ2-1; no reliable D call. Germline values: CDR1 SGHNT, CDR2 YYREEE (reference sequence). The V end was cut by 4 bases, the J end by 3 bases, with 11 bases between. The CDR3 has 14 residues. CDR3 sequence (DNA): TGTGCCAGCAGCCGGAATGGAGACTACAATGAGCAGTTCTTC. Its protein product is CASSRNGDYNEQFF. The full variable domain, rest sourced from reference TRBV5-4 and TRBJ2-1, is ETGVTQSPTHLIKTRGQQVTLRCSSQSGHNTVSWYQQALGQGPQFIFQYYREEENGRGNFPPRFSGLQFPNYSSELNVNALELDDSALYLCASSRNGDYNEQFFGPGTRLTVL.

The gene calls are TRBV5-6 and TRBJ1-1, with D perhaps matching TRBD1 (5 bases). There are 14 residues in the CDR3. Trimming stripped 5 bases from V and 1 base from J, with 12 bases between. From germline, CDR1 is SGHDT and CDR2 YYEEEE. CDR3 nucleotide sequence: TGTGCCAGCAGTTGGGGCTTCGGGAACACTGAAGCTTTCTTT. Its translation is CASSWGFGNTEAFF.

Of note for this clone: At one boundary the junction diverges from the germline segment, which might be a read error. As DNA, the CDR3 is TGTGCCAGCGGGGCAGGACAGGGGCACTTC. This translates into CASGAGQGHF. The chain employs TRBV2 and TRBJ2-4, with 9 bases that match TRBD1. Germline values: CDR1 SNHLY, CDR2 FYNNEI. This CDR3 contains 10 residues.

V usage is TRBV7-9 and J usage is TRBJ2-7; possibly TRBD2 for D (5 bases). The germline V gene has CDR1 SEHNR and CDR2 FQNEAQ (reference sequence). CDR3 length: 13 amino acids. Trimming left V 4 bases short and J 3 bases short, with 10 bases between. The CDR3 DNA reads TGTGCCAGCAGCTCCGCCGGGAACTACGAGCAGTACTTC. It specifies CASSSAGNYEQYF.

V gene TRBV5-1 combines with J gene TRBJ1-2; tentatively, D is TRBD1 (6 bases). Trimming removed 0 bases at V and 0 bases at J, with 15 bases between. The CDR3 is 17 residues long. The V gene's germline CDR1 is SGHRS and CDR2 YFSETQ. Written as DNA, the CDR3 is TGCGCCAGCAGCTTGGTAGGCAGGGGAAGTCCTAACTATGGCTACACCTTC. This sequence encodes CASSLVGRGSPNYGYTF.

The CDR3 region is CASSSRGTPNTGELFF. Here the CDR3 DNA reads TGTGCCAGCAGCTCTCGAGGGACTCCTAACACCGGGGAGCTGTTTTTT. V is TRBV9 and J is TRBJ2-2, with D possibly being TRBD2 (6 bases). This CDR3 region has 16 residues. V lost 4 bases, J lost 2 bases, and 15 bases lay in between. CDR1 and CDR2 from the germline V gene are SGDLS and YYNGEE.

The V call is TRBV4-1, the J call TRBJ2-1; D not certain. Germline CDR1 MGHRA, CDR2 YSYEKL. V was cut by 1 base and J by 7 bases, with 14 bases left in between. This CDR3 is 15 amino acids long. This chain's CDR3 is CASSQAPNLGNEQFF. CDR3 coding DNA: TGCGCCAGCAGCCAAGCCCCTAACCTCGGGAATGAGCAGTTCTTC.

The CDR3 nucleotides are TGTGCCAGCAGTTCCGACAGTCCCTACGAGCAGTACTTC. It yields the protein CASSSDSPYEQYF. This chain joins TRBV2 and TRBJ2-7, with a possible D match to TRBD1 (5 bases). This CDR3 has 13 amino acids. V was pared by 5 bases and J by 2 bases, with 10 bases between. Germline CDR1 is SNHLY and CDR2 is FYNNEI.

This chain uses TRBV5-1 with TRBJ2-7, with a possible D match to TRBD2 (6 bases). This CDR3 is 16 amino acids long. The V gene lost 0 bases and the J gene lost 3 bases, with 16 bases spanning the gap. Per germline, CDR1 SGHRS and CDR2 YFSETQ. This CDR3 reads CASSLAVGGEHYEQYF. The CDR3 DNA reads as TGCGCCAGCAGCTTGGCCGTGGGGGGAGAGCACTACGAGCAGTACTTC.

This chain uses TRBV5-6 with TRBJ1-1; TRBD1 might be the D (5 bases). Germline V gene lookup returns CDR1 SGHDT and CDR2 YYEEEE. CDR3 length: 17 amino acids. The V end lost 0 bases, the J end lost 0 bases, and 15 bases lay between the germline ends. The CDR3 DNA reads as TGTGCCAGCAGCTTGGTGAGCGGGGGAAGTTTGAACACTGAAGCTTTCTTT. This codes for CASSLVSGGSLNTEAFF.

This chain uses TRBV27 with TRBJ1-1, with a possible D match to TRBD1 (5 bases). Germline-derived CDR1 and CDR2 are MNHEY and SMNVEV (reference sequence). The ends were cut back, 2 bases at V and 5 bases at J, with 15 bases in the middle. The length of the CDR3 is 15 residues. CDR3 sequence: CASSLTSAGQTEAFF. The CDR3 DNA reads TGTGCCAGCAGTTTAACCTCGGCAGGGCAGACTGAAGCTTTCTTT.

V is TRBV5-1 and J is TRBJ1-2; no definite D call. V was clipped by 5 bases and J by 2 bases, with 10 bases between them. CDR1 is SGHRS, CDR2 YFSETQ, per germline. The CDR3 has 13 residues. The CDR3 DNA is TGCGCCAGCAGTTATGACTCGAACTATGGCTACACCTTC. Protein: CASSYDSNYGYTF.

The chain carries TRBV27 and TRBJ2-3; D might be TRBD2 (6 bases). CDR3 length equals 15 residues. The V and J ends lost 0 bases and 0 bases respectively, with 7 bases between them. Looked up from germline, CDR1 is MNHEY and CDR2 is SMNVEV (reference sequence). The CDR3 coding sequence is TGTGCCAGCAGTTTATCCGGGACTAGCACAGATACGCAGTATTTT. This encodes CASSLSGTSTDTQYF.

The chain couples TRBV5-8 to TRBJ2-3, with a possible D match to TRBD2 (6 bases). The CDR3 totals 15 residues. Trimming removed 3 bases at V and 0 bases at J, with 11 bases between. In germline, CDR1 is SGHTS, CDR2 YDEGEE. CDR3 region: CASSSTGTSTDTQYF. The CDR3 DNA follows: TGTGCCAGCAGCTCAACCGGGACTAGCACAGATACGCAGTATTTT.

The rearrangement joins TRBV4-1 to TRBJ1-4, with D possibly TRBD1 on 5 matching bases. Germline loops: CDR1 MGHRA, CDR2 YSYEKL. This CDR3 has 17 amino acids. The V gene lost 2 bases and the J gene lost 0 bases, with 13 bases spanning the gap. The CDR3 bases are TGCGCCAGCAGCCAATGGGGGGGACGTGCAACTAATGAAAAACTGTTTTTT. Protein product: CASSQWGGRATNEKLFF.